This is a list of T cell receptor beta chains from one sample in a study of neurological immune-mediated disorders. TCRdb redid the calling of the 5' RACE reads with MiXCR, one entry per CDR3 protein. Of some 10,000 distinct CDR3 sequences listed, more than 20% were seen once; the top ten hold 40% to 60%. Source material: CD8+ T cells from blood. Source of these receptors: a woman aged 60-75 years with HTLV-1-associated myelopathy (HAM/TSP). The CDR3 runs from the conserved cysteine through the conserved F or W.

>TRBV5-1|TRBJ1-3
CASSLISGGNTIYF
>TRBV12-3/TRBV12-4|TRBJ2-7
CASSKQGLSYEQYF
>TRBV5-1|TRBJ2-5
CASSLGLAGLEVTQYF
>TRBV10-2|NA
CASSQGNEQYF
>TRBV5-6|TRBJ1-1
CASSLNQDAEAFF
>TRBV20-1|TRBJ1-1
CSARAVGNTEAFF
>TRBV5-5|TRBJ1-2
CASSPSGGYTF
>TRBV5-6|TRBJ2-7
CASTSLIFGAYEQYF
>TRBV9|TRBJ1-1
CASSRNRQDEAFF
>TRBV7-6|TRBJ2-3
CASSPSGGDRTDTQYF
>TRBV6-1|TRBJ1-2
CASSERGEGGRRNYGYTF
>TRBV6-5|TRBJ1-6
CASSPGTVYSPLHF